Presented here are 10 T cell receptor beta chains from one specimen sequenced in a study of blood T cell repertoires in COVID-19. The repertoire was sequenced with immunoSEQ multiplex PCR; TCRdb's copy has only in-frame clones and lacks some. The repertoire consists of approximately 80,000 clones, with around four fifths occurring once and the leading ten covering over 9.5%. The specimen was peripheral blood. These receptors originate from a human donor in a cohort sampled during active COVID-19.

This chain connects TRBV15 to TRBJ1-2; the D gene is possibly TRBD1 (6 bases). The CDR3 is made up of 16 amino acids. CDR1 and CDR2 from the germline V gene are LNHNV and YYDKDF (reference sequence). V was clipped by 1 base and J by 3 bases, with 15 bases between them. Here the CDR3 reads CATSRVEGNRDYGYTF. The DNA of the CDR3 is TGTGCCACCAGCAGAGTCGAAGGGAACAGGGACTATGGCTACACCTTC.

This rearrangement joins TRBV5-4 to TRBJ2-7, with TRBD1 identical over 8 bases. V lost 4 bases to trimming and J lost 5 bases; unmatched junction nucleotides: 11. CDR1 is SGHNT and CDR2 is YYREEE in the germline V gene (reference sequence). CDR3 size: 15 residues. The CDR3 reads CASSLWTGLSNEQYF. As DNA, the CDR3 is TGTGCCAGCAGCCTTTGGACAGGGTTATCGAACGAGCAGTACTTC.

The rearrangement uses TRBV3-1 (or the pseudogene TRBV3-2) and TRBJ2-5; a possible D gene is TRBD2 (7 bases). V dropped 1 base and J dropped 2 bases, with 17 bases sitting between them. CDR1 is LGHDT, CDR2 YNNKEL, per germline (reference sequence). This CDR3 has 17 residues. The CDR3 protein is CASSQGFLAGAQETQYF. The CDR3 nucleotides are TGTGCCAGCAGCCAAGGTTTCCTGGCGGGGGCTCAAGAGACCCAGTACTTC.

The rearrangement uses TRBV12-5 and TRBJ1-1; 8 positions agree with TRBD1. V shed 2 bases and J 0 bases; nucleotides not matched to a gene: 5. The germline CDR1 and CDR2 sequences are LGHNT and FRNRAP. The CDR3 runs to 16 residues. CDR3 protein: CASGLLGQGLNTEAFF. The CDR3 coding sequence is TGTGCTAGTGGTTTGCTAGGACAGGGACTGAACACTGAAGCTTTCTTT.

The CDR3 protein is CASSQRGQGPETQYF. The CDR3 DNA follows: TGTGCCAGCAGCCAAAGGGGACAGGGGCCAGAGACCCAGTACTTC. The chain employs TRBV3-1 (or the pseudogene TRBV3-2) and TRBJ2-5, with 10 bases lining up with TRBD1. V lost 2 bases to trimming and J lost 4 bases; unmatched junction nucleotides: 4. From germline, CDR1 is LGHDT and CDR2 YNNKEL (reference sequence). CDR3 size: 15 residues.

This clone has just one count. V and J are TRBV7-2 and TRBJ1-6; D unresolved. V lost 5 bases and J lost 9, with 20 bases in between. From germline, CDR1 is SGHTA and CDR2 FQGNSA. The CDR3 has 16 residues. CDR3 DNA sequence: TGTGCCAGCAGCCTCAGATATACAGCTCTGGGTTCACCCCTCCACTTT. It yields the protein CASSLRYTALGSPLHF.

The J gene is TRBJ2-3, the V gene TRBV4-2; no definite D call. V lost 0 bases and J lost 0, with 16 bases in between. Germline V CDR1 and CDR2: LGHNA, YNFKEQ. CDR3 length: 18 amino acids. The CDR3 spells CASSQDLQSVVSTDTQYF. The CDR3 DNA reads TGTGCCAGCAGCCAAGATCTCCAGTCCGTCGTGAGCACAGATACGCAGTATTTT.

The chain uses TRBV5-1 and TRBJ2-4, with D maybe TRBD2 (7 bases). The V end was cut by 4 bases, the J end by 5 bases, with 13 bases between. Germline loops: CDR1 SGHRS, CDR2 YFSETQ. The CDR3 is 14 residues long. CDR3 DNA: TGCGCCAGCAGCGTCCAAGGGGGGGAAAACATTCAGTACTTC. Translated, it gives CASSVQGGENIQYF.

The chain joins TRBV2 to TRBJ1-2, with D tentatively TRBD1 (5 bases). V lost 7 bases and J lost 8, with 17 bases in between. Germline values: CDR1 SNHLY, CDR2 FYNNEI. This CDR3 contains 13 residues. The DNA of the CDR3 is TGTGCCAGCACCAAGGGGCGGGACGGAGGCTACACCTTC. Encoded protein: CASTKGRDGGYTF.

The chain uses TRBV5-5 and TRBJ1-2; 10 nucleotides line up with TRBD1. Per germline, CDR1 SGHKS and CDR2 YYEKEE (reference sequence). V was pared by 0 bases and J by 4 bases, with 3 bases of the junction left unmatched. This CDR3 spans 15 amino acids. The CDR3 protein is CASSLAGQGPYGYTF. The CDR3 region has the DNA TGTGCCAGCAGCTTGGCGGGACAGGGGCCCTATGGCTACACCTTC.